The T cell receptor beta chain described here comes from a study of response to subunit inactivated influenza vaccine. General observations from the study: There was a suggestion from the authors that each seasonal influenza vaccination recruits few new T cells.

The V end was cut by 4 bases, the J end by 5 bases, with 8 bases between. Germline CDR1 and CDR2: SNHLY and FYNNEI. There are 13 residues in the CDR3. TCRdb reprocessed the RT-PCR reads with MiXCR, giving one entry per CDR3 protein. The table has 600,000 to 700,000 distinct CDR3 sequences, 12% to 15% seen once. This clonotype was counted many times. The antigen is undetermined. The starting material was PBMCs from blood, obtained less than 15 days before vaccination. The chain recombines TRBV2 with TRBJ2-2; D remains ambiguous. The TCR originated in a man aged 45-65 years who received an inactivated influenza vaccine. The CDR3 spells CASSGRETGELFF. In nucleotides, the CDR3 is TGTGCCAGCAGTGGCCGCGAAACCGGGGAGCTGTTTTTT.